The 16 T cell receptor beta chains below come from one sample, sequenced in a study of post-analysis software for immune sequencing data. Findings of the study overall: Compared with controls, patients had more of five TRBV segments, including TRBV5-6, TRBV5-1 and TRBV20-1.

Each TCR beta cDNA library carried unique molecular identifiers. MiXCR, applied by TCRdb to the PCR reads, yields one record per CDR3 protein. This table has almost 700,000 distinct CDR3 sequences, 59% appearing once. These TCRs' antigens remain unknown. The sequenced material came from blood. These receptor sequences come from a girl aged 2 to 9 with multiple sclerosis.

The V and J genes are TRBV4-3 and TRBJ1-4, with D hard to call. The germline V gene encodes CDR1 LGHNA and CDR2 YSLEER. This CDR3 is built from 17 residues. Trimming cost V 0 bases and J 5 bases, with 16 bases left between them. The CDR3 sequence is CASSQEGGGGANEKLFF. CDR3 in DNA: TGCGCCAGCAGCCAAGAGGGAGGCGGCGGAGCAAATGAAAAACTGTTTTTT.

This chain's CDR3 is CASSPGLIPSLSSYNEQFF. DNA of the CDR3: TGCGCCAGCAGCCCCGGACTTATACCCAGCCTGAGCTCCTACAATGAGCAGTTCTTC. This rearrangement joins TRBV5-1 to TRBJ2-1; the D gene is possibly TRBD2 (5 bases). Germline CDR1 is SGHRS and CDR2 is YFSETQ. This CDR3 comprises 19 residues. V lost 4 bases and J lost 0, with 23 bases in between. The whole variable domain, remainder taken from reference TRBV5-1 and TRBJ2-1, is KAGVTQTPRYLIKTRGQQVTLSCSPISGHRSVSWYQQTPGQGLQFLFEYFSETQRNKGNFPGRFSGRQFSNSRSEMNVSTLELGDSALYLCASSPGLIPSLSSYNEQFFGPGTRLTVL.

This clonotype came up a few times. The chain uses TRBV7-9 and TRBJ1-2; D call uncertain. CDR1 and CDR2 (germline): SEHNR, FQNEAQ (reference sequence). This CDR3 has 11 amino acids. V was clipped by 8 bases and J by 4 bases, with 8 bases between them. The CDR3 coding sequence is TGTGCCAGCCAGCGGGGCTATGGCTACACCTTC. The encoded protein is CASQRGYGYTF.

The chain couples TRBV11-2 to TRBJ2-7; TRBD2 matches 9 bases. The junction had 6 bases not matched to a gene; V was cut back by 1 base and J by 2 bases. Germline V lookup: CDR1 SGHAT, CDR2 FQNNGV. CDR3 size: 16 residues. The CDR3, as DNA: TGTGCCAGCAGCTTAGGGGGAGCGGGAGGACCCTACGAGCAGTACTTC. Amino acids: CASSLGGAGGPYEQYF.

The chain joins TRBV12-3 or TRBV12-4 to TRBJ1-2, with 7 nucleotides matching TRBD1. This CDR3 is 12 amino acids long. V was clipped by 4 bases and J by 6 bases; unmatched bases: 2. CDR3 bases: TGTGCCAGCAGTTCCGGGACAGATGGCTACACCTTC. Amino acid sequence: CASSSGTDGYTF.

This clonotype was picked up one time. The chain is built from TRBV5-1 and TRBJ2-1; 12 bases agree with TRBD2. The V gene end was trimmed by 3 bases and the J gene end by 9 bases; junction bases not matched to a gene: 10. The length of the CDR3 is 16 residues. The V gene's germline CDR1 is SGHRS and CDR2 YFSETQ. The CDR3 region has the DNA TGCGCCAGCAGCTGGGTGACTAGCGGGAGTAGGAGTGAGCAGTTCTTC. This sequence encodes CASSWVTSGSRSEQFF.

The chain employs TRBV2 and TRBJ2-7; 8 bases map to TRBD2. The J call may not be correct, given that the DNA end is closer to TRBJ2-5. The CDR3 runs to 13 residues. Looked up from germline, CDR1 is SNHLY and CDR2 is FYNNEI. The DNA of the CDR3 is TGTGCCAGGGCCAGCGGGAGTGGAGAGACCCAGTACTTC. Protein sequence: CARASGSGETQYF.

This clonotype was observed a handful of times. V usage is TRBV29-1 and J usage is TRBJ2-5; D gene unclear. Germline CDR1 reads SQVTM; CDR2 reads ANQGSEA. The CDR3 runs to 12 residues. V was cut by 6 bases and J by 5 bases, with 13 bases left in between. As DNA, the CDR3 is TGCAGCGTAGGACCCACCATTGAGACCCAGTACTTC. Protein sequence: CSVGPTIETQYF.

The chain carries TRBV6-5 and TRBJ2-5, with unresolved D. This CDR3 contains 16 residues. In germline, CDR1 is MNHEY, CDR2 SVGAGI. Trimming pared 2 bases from V and 1 base from J, leaving 14 bases between. The CDR3: CASSYGLPPTQETQYF. In DNA form, the CDR3 reads TGTGCCAGCAGTTACGGGCTTCCCCCGACCCAAGAGACCCAGTACTTC.

In its sample, this clonotype was seen a few times. The chain recombines TRBV12-3 or TRBV12-4 with TRBJ2-1; D may be TRBD2 (5 bases). CDR3 size: 13 residues. V was pared by 7 bases and J by 6 bases, with 13 bases between. CDR3 sequence reads: CASNPGLSNEQFF. DNA of the CDR3: TGTGCCAGCAACCCTGGACTTTCCAATGAGCAGTTCTTC.

This clonotype was counted between two and nine times. The chain employs TRBV6-5 and TRBJ2-1; weak D call: TRBD1 (6 bases). The CDR3 runs 21 residues. CDR1 and CDR2 (germline): MNHEY, SVGAGI. Trimming pared 4 bases from V and 1 base from J, leaving 29 bases between. The CDR3 protein is CASSSLPTSDGGRGSYNEQFF. In DNA, the CDR3 is TGTGCCAGCAGTTCCCTCCCTACCTCAGACGGCGGCAGGGGATCCTACAATGAGCAGTTCTTC.

The chain carries TRBV7-9 and TRBJ1-2; 8 bases map to TRBD1. The CDR3 extends over 14 amino acids. Germline V gene data show CDR1 as SEHNR and CDR2 as FQNEAQ (reference sequence). V lost 4 bases, J lost 3 bases, and 4 bases stayed unmatched. The CDR3 is CASSSDRGYYGYTF. The CDR3 coding sequence is TGTGCCAGCAGCTCAGACAGGGGTTACTATGGCTACACCTTC.

J is TRBJ1-2 and V is TRBV20-1, with D hard to call. V lost 1 base to trimming and J lost 6 bases, with 6 bases between them. The CDR3 is 11 amino acids. Germline CDR1 reads DFQATT; CDR2 reads SNEGSKA (reference sequence). The CDR3 reads CSARAVNGYTF. The CDR3 DNA follows: TGCAGTGCTAGAGCTGTCAATGGCTACACCTTC.

The chain recombines TRBV5-4 with TRBJ1-2; D might be TRBD1 (5 bases). CDR3 length: 15 residues. V was cut by 5 bases and J by 5 bases, with 19 bases left in between. Germline V gives CDR1 SGHNT, CDR2 YYREEE (reference sequence). As DNA, the CDR3 is TGTGCCAGCAGGTCCGGGGGGAAAACGAAATATGGCTACACCTTC. Its protein is CASRSGGKTKYGYTF.

The rearrangement uses TRBV29-1 and TRBJ2-5, with D uncertain. Trimming cost V 5 bases and J 5 bases, with 9 bases left between them. The CDR3 has 11 residues. The germline gives CDR1 SQVTM, CDR2 ANQGSEA. CDR3 DNA: TGCAGCGTTTATGGGTACGAGACCCAGTACTTC. Residues: CSVYGYETQYF.

The chain joins TRBV5-1 to TRBJ1-2; TRBD1 aligns across 9 bases. There are 12 residues in the CDR3. The germline gives CDR1 SGHRS, CDR2 YFSETQ. V dropped 8 bases and J dropped 9; count of bases not matched to a gene: 8. The CDR3 protein is CASGDRGTRYTF. The CDR3 coding sequence is TGCGCCAGTGGAGACAGGGGGACACGCTACACCTTC.